This TCR beta chain came from a study of post-analysis software for immune sequencing data. Across the study: The patients showed relapsing-remitting, secondary progressive and progressive-relapsing multiple sclerosis courses.

Study findings and constraints: Comparison of patients with controls showed five TRBV segments more frequent in patients, TRBV5-6, TRBV5-1 and TRBV20-1 among them. Normalized Chao1 diversity was significantly reduced in patients versus controls.

To note about this clonotype: No antigen is known for it.

The CDR3 extends over 19 amino acids. V was clipped by 6 bases and J by 11 bases; unmatched bases: 29. Researchers reported that TCR beta cDNA libraries carried unique molecular identifiers. TCRdb ran MiXCR on the PCR reads and lists one entry per CDR3 protein. Counted here are some 260,000 distinct CDR3 sequences, 35% to 45% occurring once; the ten biggest clones make up more than 4%. The gene calls are TRBV12-3 or TRBV12-4 and TRBJ2-3, with 7 bases fitting TRBD1. The sequenced sample was blood. The TCR sequence derives from a girl aged 5 to 17 with multiple sclerosis. In DNA form, the CDR3 reads TGTGCCAGCAGCCACCAAAGGCGGACAGGCGGATGGGGAACAGATGTGCAGTATTTT. Translation gives CASSHQRRTGGWGTDVQYF.